The rows below give T cell receptor beta chains drawn from one sample of a study of regulatory T cells in long-lasting Graves disease. TCRdb called the multiplex PCR reads again in MiXCR, with one record for every CDR3 protein. The repertoire consists of 680,000 or so distinct CDR3 sequences, with roughly 15% occurring once and the leading ten covering 15% to 20%. These sequences were also reported in another study, on T cells in Graves' hyperthyroidism and ophthalmopathy.

This specimen consisted of peripheral blood mononuclear cells (PBMCs), obtained at new diagnosis, from a patient treated with antithyroid drugs. These TCRs come from a woman between 25 and 40 years old with Graves disease. Both conserved end residues are part of each CDR3. A D gene is named only where the DNA matches it firmly. Only some rows state a clone size, as once, few, many or a class for expanded clones.

size	D	V	J	DNA	CDR3
-	-	TRBV7-2	TRBJ2-7	TGTGCCAGCAGCTTAAGCCCCCGGACCTACGAGCAGTACTTC	CASSLSPRTYEQYF
-	TRBD1	TRBV5-1	TRBJ1-1	TGCGCCAGCAGCACCAGGGGACAGGGGGCGGTAAATGAGCAGAACACTGAAGCTTTCTTT	CASSTRGQGAVNEQNTEAFF
few	-	TRBV7-2	TRBJ2-1	TGTGCCAGCAGCGGGGACTTGCCTGAGCAGTTCTTC	CASSGDLPEQFF
many	TRBD1	TRBV2	TRBJ2-5	TGTGCCAGCGGGGCAACCGGGACAGGCGACGAGACCCAGTACTTC	CASGATGTGDETQYF
many	TRBD1	TRBV28	TRBJ2-4	TGTGCCAGCGAAGACAGGGGAGTCAAAAACATTCAGTACTTC	CASEDRGVKNIQYF
-	-	TRBV19	TRBJ2-1	TGTGCCAGTACTAGCCGACCCAGCTCCTACAATGAGCAGTTCTTC	CASTSRPSSYNEQFF
-	-	TRBV3-1	TRBJ1-2	TGTGCCAGCAGCCAAGATCGGGGGGGGAGCTACACCTTC	CASSQDRGGSYTF
-	TRBD1	TRBV6-2/TRBV6-3	TRBJ1-2	TGTGCCAGCAGGGACAGGGAAGCTAACTATGGCTACACCTTC	CASRDREANYGYTF
-	-	TRBV18	TRBJ1-1	TGTGCCAGCTCAAGGATGGACACTGAAGCTTTCTTT	CASSRMDTEAFF
many	-	TRBV28	TRBJ1-5	TGTGCCAGCAGTTTATTATACCCGCAGTATCAGCCCCAGCATTTT	CASSLLYPQYQPQHF
many	TRBD2	TRBV11-2	TRBJ2-3	TGTGCCAGCCGAAAGCGGGAGGGCCCTGTAGATACGCAGTATTTT	CASRKREGPVDTQYF
many	-	TRBV20-1	TRBJ2-7	TGCAGTGCTAGAGGGCCGAAATGGCCCAGTGAATACGAGCAGTACTTC	CSARGPKWPSEYEQYF
many	-	TRBV6-1	TRBJ1-1	TGTGCCAGCACCATCCGTCCCCAAGGGACTGAAGCTTTCTTT	CASTIRPQGTEAFF
few	-	TRBV9	TRBJ2-7	TGTGCCAGCAGCGTAGAAGTAGGGGGTGAGCAGTACTTC	CASSVEVGGEQYF
few	-	TRBV5-1	TRBJ2-7	TGCGCCAGCAGCTTGGAAGCGGAGGCCGCGCAGTACTTC	CASSLEAEAAQYF
many	-	TRBV28	TRBJ2-3	TGTGCCAGCAGTTTTCCCCCTCCCCAGGTCGCGCAGTATTTT	CASSFPPPQVAQYF